In its sample, the clone carrying this T cell receptor beta chain was seen many times. What it recognizes is unknown. The sample belongs to a study of Ad26.COV2.S vaccination and SARS-CoV-2 variants. Assay: immunoSEQ multiplex PCR; the TCRdb copy retains only in-frame clones and omits some. The sample has under 150,000 clones, 86% seen once; the top ten hold 4.5% to 6%. Study findings and constraints: Non-spike TCR breadth showed similarity between vaccine and placebo recipients. After vaccination, reports described spike-specific CD8+ and CD4+ T cell responses as showing substantial breadth. Those who received the vaccine showed greater spike-specific TCR breadth than those given placebo.

Germline V gene lookup returns CDR1 SGHNT and CDR2 YYREEE (reference sequence). V was pared by 0 bases and J by 4 bases, with 10 bases of the junction left unmatched. This CDR3 has 17 amino acids. The rearrangement uses TRBV5-4 and TRBJ1-2; 9 nucleotides match TRBD1. This sample comprised peripheral blood, obtained after recovery from COVID-19. The receptor's source is a human donor who had recovered from COVID-19. CDR3 region: CASSLETGGLRGYGYTF. CDR3 in DNA: TGTGCCAGCAGCTTGGAGACAGGGGGGTTACGCGGCTATGGCTACACCTTC.